This T cell receptor beta chain was identified during a study of long-term antiretroviral therapy in people with HIV. Study outcomes and limitations: Transplant-donor-level diversity was not reached after ART, though diversity increased. ART adherence, viral resistance and therapy changes went undocumented.

With regard to this clone: Its antigen remains unknown.

The run of the v3.0 immunoSEQ assay was at survey level. The target of sequencing was roughly 35,000-50,000 T-cell genomes per sample. The assay was immunoSEQ multiplex PCR, and TCRdb's table has in-frame clones only and misses some. The sample shows tens of thousands of clones, 81% of them seen only once. This CDR3 region has 18 residues. V was trimmed by 2 bases and J by 0 bases, leaving 21 bases between them. Germline values: CDR1 SQVTM, CDR2 ANQGSEA. Specimen: unsorted PBMCs, collected 0.1 years before starting antiretroviral therapy. The clonotype was recovered from a man aged 40-50 years with HIV. The chain couples TRBV29-1 to TRBJ2-3; the D gene is possibly TRBD1 (6 bases). This chain's CDR3 is CSVESRARSRGSTDTQYF. Written as DNA, the CDR3 is TGCAGCGTTGAAAGTAGAGCTCGGAGCAGGGGTAGCACAGATACGCAGTATTTT.